The rows below give T cell receptor beta chains drawn from one sample of a study of blood T cell repertoires in COVID-19. Some clones are missing from TCRdb's copy, which holds only in-frame ones; the method was immunoSEQ multiplex PCR. Of 200,000 to 250,000 clones listed, around 86% were seen once; the top ten hold around 7%. Sequenced sample: PBMCs or T cells enriched from blood (not recorded which). These receptors all stem from a man aged 30 to 39 in a cohort exposed to, infected with or recovered from COVID-19 (not recorded which). Each CDR3 is given with its conserved first and last residue. The D gene is left open where the match is weak. Clone size is given for some rows only: seen once, a few or many times, or a class if the clone is expanded.

>-|-|TRBJ1-4|TRBV5-5|16
TGTGCCAGCAGCTTGGCCGGGGTTGCAACTAATGAAAAACTGTTTTTT
CASSLAGVATNEKLFF
>-|-|TRBJ1-3|TRBV19|14
TGTGCCGGTAAGCGGAACGGAAAAGGAAACACCATATATTTT
CAGKRNGKGNTIYF
>-|-|TRBJ2-7|TRBV21-1|14
TGTGCCAGCAGCAACAGACAGGGAGCCTACGAGCAGTACTTC
CASSNRQGAYEQYF
>-|TRBD1|TRBJ2-1|TRBV7-3|15
TGTGCCAGCAGCTTGCAGGGGGATTTTTCCAATGAGCAGTTCTTC
CASSLQGDFSNEQFF
>-|TRBD2|TRBJ2-7|TRBV5-1|15
TGCGCCAGCAGCCCAGTGGAGAGCGGGGGTTACGAGCAGTACTTC
CASSPVESGGYEQYF
>-|TRBD1|TRBJ1-5|TRBV27|15
TGTGCCAGCAGTCACGGGACAGGGGACAATCAGCCCCAGCATTTT
CASSHGTGDNQPQHF
>-|-|TRBJ2-6|TRBV7-3|15
TGTGCCAGCAGCTTCCCCAGCTCTGGGGCCAACGTCCTGACTTTC
CASSFPSSGANVLTF
>-|TRBD2|TRBJ2-2|TRBV18|16
TGTGCCAGCTCTATAAAGCGGGGAAAAGACACCGGGGAGCTGTTTTTT
CASSIKRGKDTGELFF
>-|TRBD1|TRBJ1-5|TRBV28|17
TGTGCCAGCAGTTTATTAGGGACAGGGGTGCGCAATCAGCCCCAGCATTTT
CASSLLGTGVRNQPQHF
>-|-|TRBJ2-2|TRBV11-2|18
TGTGCCAGCAGCTTATTGGGCGGGACCTCCGCGAACACCGGGGAGCTGTTTTTT
CASSLLGGTSANTGELFF
>-|TRBD1|TRBJ2-1|TRBV4-3|14
TGCGCCAGCAGCGGCAGGGGGACGGGGAATGAGCAGTTCTTC
CASSGRGTGNEQFF
>-|-|TRBJ2-3|TRBV15|14
TGTGCCACCAGCAGATCCCTAGTTGCAGATACGCAGTATTTT
CATSRSLVADTQYF
>once|TRBD2|TRBJ2-5|TRBV2|17
TGTGCCAGCAGAAGGGGGACTAGCGGACTCCAGCAAGAGACCCAGTACTTC
CASRRGTSGLQQETQYF
>-|-|TRBJ2-1|TRBV28|13
TGTGCCAGCCGGAGTGGCTCCTACAATGAGCAGTTCTTC
CASRSGSYNEQFF
>-|-|TRBJ1-1|TRBV5-1|13
TGCGCCAGCAGCGCCCTACAGGACACTGAAGCTTTCTTT
CASSALQDTEAFF
>-|-|TRBJ2-5|TRBV7-9|15
TGTGCCAGCAGCTTATATAGACAGACGGGAGAGACCCAGTACTTC
CASSLYRQTGETQYF
>-|-|TRBJ1-4|TRBV6-5|14
TGTGCCAGCAGTTACCAGGGAGGATCTGAAAAACTGTTTTTT
CASSYQGGSEKLFF
>-|-|TRBJ1-6|TRBV5-4|16
TGTGCCAGCAGCCAAGGCGGTTTGAGGTATAATTCACCCCTCCACTTT
CASSQGGLRYNSPLHF
>-|-|TRBJ2-7|TRBV7-2|15
TGTGCCAGCAGCGTCGGGCAGGGGCTCTCCTACGAGCAGTACTTC
CASSVGQGLSYEQYF
>-|TRBD2|TRBJ2-7|TRBV9|16
TGTGCCAGCAGCGTAGCGGATAGCGGGCACCCCTCCGAGCAGTACTTC
CASSVADSGHPSEQYF
>-|TRBD2|TRBJ2-1|TRBV15|17
TGTGCCACCAGCAGCCGTTGGACTAGCGGGTTGAGCAATGAGCAGTTCTTC
CATSSRWTSGLSNEQFF
>once|-|TRBJ2-7|TRBV28|15
TGTGCCAGCAGTCACCTATTGAGCGCACCCTACGAGCAGTACTTC
CASSHLLSAPYEQYF
>-|TRBD2|TRBJ2-3|TRBV27|15
TGTGCCAGCATCTCCAGCGGGAGGGACACAGATACGCAGTATTTT
CASISSGRDTDTQYF
>-|TRBD1|TRBJ1-4|TRBV5-1|15
TGCGCCAGCAGCCAATCGACAGGGGGCTATGAAAAACTGTTTTTT
CASSQSTGGYEKLFF
>few|TRBD1|TRBJ2-7|TRBV29-1|15
TGCAGCGCCCGTATCCAGGACAGGTTCTCCTACGAGCAGTACTTC
CSARIQDRFSYEQYF
>-|-|TRBJ1-1|TRBV28|14
TGTGCCAGCAGTTTGGGAGGGGTGAACACTGAAGCTTTCTTT
CASSLGGVNTEAFF
>-|TRBD1|TRBJ1-4|TRBV7-9|16
TGTGCCAGCAGCTTAATTACAGGGGGAAGTAAGGAAAAACTGTTTTTT
CASSLITGGSKEKLFF
>-|TRBD1|TRBJ2-7|TRBV6-5|13
TGTGCCAGCAGTCGGGACAGGGTTCGCGAGCAGTACTTC
CASSRDRVREQYF
>once|-|TRBJ2-2|TRBV28|14
TGTGCCGGTCGACAGGAGTTAAACACCGGGGAGCTGTTTTTT
CAGRQELNTGELFF
>-|TRBD2|TRBJ2-3|TRBV7-9|14
TGTGCCAGCAGCACTAGCGGGAGGGCTGATACGCAGTATTTT
CASSTSGRADTQYF
>-|TRBD2|TRBJ2-3|TRBV10-1|15
TGCGCCAGCAGTGATATAGCGGGATCTCCGGATACGCAGTATTTT
CASSDIAGSPDTQYF
>-|TRBD1|TRBJ2-7|TRBV4-1|14
TGCGCCAGCAGCCACGGACAGGGGTCATACGAGCAGTACTTC
CASSHGQGSYEQYF
>-|TRBD1|TRBJ2-7|TRBV3-1/TRBV3-2|18
TGTGCCAGCAGCCCAAGATTACCGGCGGGACAGGTAACCTACGAGCAGTACTTC
CASSPRLPAGQVTYEQYF
>-|TRBD2|TRBJ2-7|TRBV5-5|15
TGTGCCAGCAGCGGGACTAGCGGGAGGAGGGACGAGCAGTACTTC
CASSGTSGRRDEQYF
>-|TRBD1|TRBJ1-3|TRBV18|15
TGTGCCAGCTCACTCCGACAGGGTAGTGGAAACACCATATATTTT
CASSLRQGSGNTIYF
>-|-|TRBJ2-7|TRBV28|15
TGTGCCAGCAAAGTGCTCAGGGCTACCTCCTACGAGCAGTACTTC
CASKVLRATSYEQYF
>-|TRBD2|TRBJ2-1|TRBV24-1|16
TGTGCCACCAGGCCCCATAGCGGGAGCGGGTACAATGAGCAGTTCTTC
CATRPHSGSGYNEQFF